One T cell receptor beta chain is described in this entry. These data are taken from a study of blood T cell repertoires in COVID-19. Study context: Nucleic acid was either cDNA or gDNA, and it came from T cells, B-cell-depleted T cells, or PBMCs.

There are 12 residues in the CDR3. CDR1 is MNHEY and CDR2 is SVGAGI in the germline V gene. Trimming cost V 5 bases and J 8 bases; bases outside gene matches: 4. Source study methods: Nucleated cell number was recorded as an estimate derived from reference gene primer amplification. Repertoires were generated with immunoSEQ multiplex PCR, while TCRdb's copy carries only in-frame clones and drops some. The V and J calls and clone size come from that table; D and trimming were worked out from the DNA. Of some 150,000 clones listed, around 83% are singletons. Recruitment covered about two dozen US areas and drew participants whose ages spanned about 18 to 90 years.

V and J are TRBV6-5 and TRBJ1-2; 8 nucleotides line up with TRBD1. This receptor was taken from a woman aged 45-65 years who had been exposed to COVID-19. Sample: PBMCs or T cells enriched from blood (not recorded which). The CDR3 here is CASSPTGGGYTF. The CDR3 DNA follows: TGTGCCAGCAGTCCAACAGGGGGGGGCTACACCTTC.